This T cell receptor beta chain was found in a study of cytomegalovirus exposure and HLA in healthy donors. Donors sampled were nominally healthy, though unrecorded immune exposures were likely. After removal of 5 bases from V and 0 bases from J, the junction contained 12 bases not matched to a gene. In germline, CDR1 is MNHEY, CDR2 SMNVEV (reference sequence). The CDR3 consists of 19 residues. Overall study findings and caveats: Later analysis suggested most CMV-associated TCR beta chains were HLA-restricted. Across donors, most TCRs were seen rarely, yet some public ones were widespread. Analysis performed later found 16,000 or so TCR beta sequences associated with HLA alleles at 0.05 false discovery rate.

Details on this clone: Its antigen remains unknown.

Vbeta (60) and Jbeta (13) primers were used in the PCR. The data were produced by immunoSEQ multiplex PCR, yet TCRdb's version contains in-frame clones alone and is incomplete. The table has 120,000 to 150,000 clones, 70% to 85% seen once. The chain couples TRBV27 to TRBJ2-1, with TRBD2 matching 11 bases. This sequence was found in a male donor in good health and CMV-seronegative. Sequenced input: PBMCs. In DNA form, the CDR3 reads TGTGCCAGCAGTATTTTAGCGGGAGGGGAGGAAAGCTCCTACAATGAGCAGTTCTTC. This gives the protein CASSILAGGEESSYNEQFF.